Below are 14 T cell receptor beta chains sequenced from a single sample in a study of Ad26.COV2.S vaccination and SARS-CoV-2 variants. Treatment meaning: roughly 18 received Ad26.COV2.S at low or high dose, single or two shots; 5 received placebo; per-sample allocation not given. Collection of the samples took place on day 63 after the first injection of vaccine or placebo. Sequencing used immunoSEQ multiplex PCR; TCRdb keeps in-frame clones, though not all of them. The table includes about 350,000 clones, 80% to 90% detected once. This specimen was peripheral blood, taken in a trial of Ad26.COV2.S vaccine versus placebo. These receptors all come from a person aged 18-60 years who received the Ad26.COV2.S COVID-19 vaccine or a placebo.

This sequence joins TRBV10-2 and TRBJ2-5; D may be TRBD1 or TRBD2 (5 bases each). Germline CDR1 reads WSHSY; CDR2 reads SAAADI. Trimming shortened V by 2 bases and J by 4 bases, and 20 bases separated the two germline ends. The CDR3 length is 17 residues. The CDR3 loop reads CASSEGGRQGVGETQYF. Here the CDR3 DNA reads TGCGCCAGCAGTGAGGGGGGTAGGCAGGGAGTAGGAGAGACCCAGTACTTC.

J is TRBJ2-5 and V is TRBV30; D gene uncertain. The CDR3 runs to 11 residues. V was cut by 1 base and J by 7 bases, with 7 bases left in between. Per germline, CDR1 GTSNPN and CDR2 SVGIG (reference sequence). As DNA, the CDR3 is TGTGCCTGGAGTGGAAGTTGGACCCAGTACTTC. Protein: CAWSGSWTQYF.

Only a few counts were recorded for this clone. The chain is built from TRBV4-1 and TRBJ2-7, with D perhaps TRBD1 (6 bases). Trimming cost V 0 bases and J 3 bases, with 15 bases left between them. CDR1 is MGHRA, CDR2 YSYEKL, per germline. The CDR3 loop spans 16 amino acids. CDR3 amino acids: CASSQDGQGRIYEQYF. CDR3 sequence (DNA): TGCGCCAGCAGCCAAGATGGGCAGGGGAGAATCTACGAGCAGTACTTC.

This clone was observed a few times. J is TRBJ2-7 and V is TRBV4-1; the D gene is possibly TRBD2 (5 bases). CDR3 length: 14 residues. The V and J ends lost 8 bases and 0 bases respectively, with 14 bases between them. Per germline, CDR1 MGHRA and CDR2 YSYEKL. The CDR3 here is CASSPPSGSYEQYF. CDR3 bases: TGCGCCAGCTCCCCCCCAAGCGGCTCCTACGAGCAGTACTTC.

The genes are TRBV27 and TRBJ1-5, with D unclear. Trimming shortened V by 3 bases and J by 1 base, and 10 bases separated the two germline ends. The V gene's germline CDR1 is MNHEY and CDR2 SMNVEV (reference sequence). This CDR3 is 15 amino acids long. This chain's CDR3 is CASSLEGRSNQPQHF. CDR3 bases: TGTGCCAGCAGTTTGGAGGGAAGGAGCAATCAGCCCCAGCATTTT.

The chain employs TRBV9 and TRBJ2-1, with a weak D call TRBD2 (6 bases). Germline lookup yields CDR1 SGDLS and CDR2 YYNGEE. The ends were cut back, 0 bases at V and 5 bases at J, with 15 bases in the middle. This CDR3 comprises 16 residues. Here the CDR3 reads CASSVATPGGNNEQFF. CDR3 nucleotide sequence: TGTGCCAGCAGCGTAGCTACACCCGGGGGTAACAATGAGCAGTTCTTC.

The chain has TRBV9 and TRBJ2-1, with 8 bases lining up with TRBD2. The trim removed 0 bases at V and 3 bases at J, leaving 2 bases unmatched. Per the germline V gene, CDR1 is SGDLS and CDR2 is YYNGEE. This CDR3 comprises 15 residues. CDR3: CASSVGSGVYNEQFF. As DNA, the CDR3 is TGTGCCAGCAGCGTAGGTAGCGGGGTCTACAATGAGCAGTTCTTC.

The gene calls are TRBV2 and TRBJ2-3, with a weak D call TRBD2 (5 bases). V lost 4 bases, J lost 2 bases, and 10 bases lay in between. Germline lookup yields CDR1 SNHLY and CDR2 FYNNEI. This CDR3 region has 14 residues. The CDR3 reads CASSVVATTDTQYF. The CDR3 DNA reads TGTGCCAGCAGTGTGGTAGCGACCACAGATACGCAGTATTTT.

V gene TRBV19 combines with J gene TRBJ2-1, with 10 bases fitting TRBD2. J lost 8 bases, V lost 3 bases, and 7 bases had no gene match. Germline V gene sequence: CDR1 LNHDA, CDR2 SQIVND (reference sequence). The CDR3 runs 15 residues. The CDR3 DNA reads TGTGCCAGTAGTATTTGGGAGCGGGGGGGCCATGAGCAGTTCTTC. This encodes CASSIWERGGHEQFF.

The chain carries TRBV29-1 and TRBJ2-6; maybe TRBD2 (5 bases). CDR1 is SQVTM and CDR2 is ANQGSEA in the germline V gene. CDR3 length: 18 amino acids. V lost 0 bases, J lost 4 bases, and 19 bases lay in between. The CDR3 sequence: CSVEDRGPLLVGANVLTF. CDR3 sequence (DNA): TGCAGCGTTGAAGATCGAGGGCCCCTCTTGGTGGGGGCCAACGTCCTGACTTTC.

The chain employs TRBV4-3 and TRBJ1-6, with a possible D match to TRBD1 (5 bases). The CDR3 spans 16 residues. Germline V CDR1 and CDR2: LGHNA, YSLEER. V shed 4 bases and J shed 3 bases, with 13 bases lying between them. CDR3 sequence reads: CASSPGTSDYNSPLHF. CDR3 coding DNA: TGCGCCAGCAGCCCCGGGACCTCGGACTATAATTCACCCCTCCACTTT.

The genes are TRBV28 and TRBJ2-7; TRBD1 matches 10 bases. J lost 3 bases, V lost 3 bases, and 2 bases had no gene match. Germline V CDR1 and CDR2: MDHEN, SYDVKM. The CDR3 extends over 14 amino acids. The CDR3 DNA follows: TGTGCCAGCAGTTTGACAGGGGGCAGCTACGAGCAGTACTTC. It codes for CASSLTGGSYEQYF.

The rearrangement links TRBV5-8 to TRBJ2-3, with D perhaps matching TRBD2 (6 bases). V dropped 3 bases and J dropped 1 base, with 9 bases sitting between them. Looked up from germline, CDR1 is SGHTS and CDR2 is YDEGEE. The CDR3 loop spans 14 amino acids. CDR3 residues: CASSWGTGTDTQYF. CDR3 DNA: TGTGCCAGCAGCTGGGGGACTGGCACAGATACGCAGTATTTT.

This clone was seen only a few times. The chain carries TRBV4-2 and TRBJ1-2; the D is unclear. This CDR3 spans 12 amino acids. The germline gives CDR1 LGHNA, CDR2 YNFKEQ. The germline V and J ends were trimmed by 0 bases and 6 bases, with 5 bases remaining between them. CDR3 loop: CASSQDGNGYTF. Here the CDR3 DNA reads TGTGCCAGCAGCCAAGATGGGAATGGCTACACCTTC.